The T cell receptor beta chain under discussion was sequenced for a study of cytomegalovirus exposure and HLA in healthy donors. Trimming took 4 bases from V and 7 from J, leaving 10 bases between them. Germline V CDR1 and CDR2: SGHTA, FQGNSA. CDR3 length: 12 residues. Study-wide results and caveats: In an earlier analysis, productive rearrangement rates for most beta V segments clustered near 87% or 30%.

Both 60 Vbeta primers and 13 Jbeta primers went into the PCR. Sequencing used immunoSEQ multiplex PCR; TCRdb keeps in-frame clones, though not all of them. The repertoire consists of some 240,000 clones, with 70% to 80% occurring once and the leading ten covering 3.5% to 4%. As regards this clone: What it binds is unknown.

V and J are TRBV7-2 and TRBJ2-5, with D tentatively TRBD2 (5 bases). This clonotype was sampled from a male donor in good health and CMV-seronegative. The sequencing input was PBMCs. CDR3 bases: TGTGCCAGCAGCTCCTATGGAGGGACCCAGTACTTC. Protein sequence: CASSSYGGTQYF.